This note documents a single T cell receptor beta chain sequence. Its cognate antigen is unknown. The sample is drawn from a study of T cells in localized non-small cell lung cancer. Study-wide findings and caveats: Median detection of top 100 tumor clones in adjacent lung was 57 clones. Exceeding tumor, uninvolved adjacent lung had the highest T cell clonality.

Assay used: immunoSEQ multiplex PCR; TCRdb lists only in-frame clones, some missing. Counted here are 2,700 or so clones, roughly 40% occurring once; the ten biggest clones make up roughly 16%. CDR1 KGHSH and CDR2 LQKENI come from the germline V gene. The CDR3 is 14 residues long. With 2 bases removed from V and 4 bases from J, the gap between germline ends came to 11 bases. This clonotype was sampled from a woman between 35 and 70 years old with stage II squamous cell lung carcinoma. The specimen comprised lung tumor tissue, sampled before any cancer treatment. The V call is TRBV18, the J call TRBJ2-5; no reliable D call. In DNA form, the CDR3 reads TGTGCCAGCTCACCAACGGGTTTGAGAGAGACCCAGTACTTC. Encoded protein: CASSPTGLRETQYF.